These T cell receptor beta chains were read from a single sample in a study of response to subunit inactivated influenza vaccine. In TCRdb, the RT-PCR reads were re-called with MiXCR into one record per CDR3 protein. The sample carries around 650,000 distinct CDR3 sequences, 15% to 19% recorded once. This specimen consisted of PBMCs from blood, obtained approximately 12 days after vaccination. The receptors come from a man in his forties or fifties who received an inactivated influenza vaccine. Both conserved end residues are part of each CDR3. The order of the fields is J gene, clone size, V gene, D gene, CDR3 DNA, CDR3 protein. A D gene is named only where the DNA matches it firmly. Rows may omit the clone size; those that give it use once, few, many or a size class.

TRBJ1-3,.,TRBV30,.,TGTGCCTGGGGCTTGTTAGGGGACACCATATATTTT,CAWGLLGDTIYF
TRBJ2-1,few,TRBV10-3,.,TGTGCCATCAGTGGGGTCAGGTCGGATGAGCAGTTCTTC,CAISGVRSDEQFF
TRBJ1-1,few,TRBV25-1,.,TGTGCCAGCAGTTTAGGGGGGATCGCTGAAGCTTTCTTT,CASSLGGIAEAFF
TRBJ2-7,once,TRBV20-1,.,TGCAGTGCTAGAGATCTTTTGTCTCCGCTAACGAGCTACGAGCAGTACTTC,CSARDLLSPLTSYEQYF
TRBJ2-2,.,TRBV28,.,TGTGCCAGCTTTTCGCGTTTGGCCTCGAACACCGGGGAGCTGTTTTTT,CASFSRLASNTGELFF
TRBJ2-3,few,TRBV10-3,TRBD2,TGTGCCATCAGGGGGGGTCGGCGGGAGCCCACAGATACGCAGTATTTT,CAIRGGRREPTDTQYF
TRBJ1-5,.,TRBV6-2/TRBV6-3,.,TGTGCCAGCAGTTACTTTGCAGGCCTTCATAGCAATCAGCCCCAGCATTTT,CASSYFAGLHSNQPQHF
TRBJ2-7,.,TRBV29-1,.,TGCAGCGTTGAGTTTCGGGTAGCGGCGAGCTCCTACGAGCAGTACTTC,CSVEFRVAASSYEQYF
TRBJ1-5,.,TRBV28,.,TGTGCCAGCAGTCCCCAACCGGACGCTGGGAGCAATCAGCCCCAGCATTTT,CASSPQPDAGSNQPQHF
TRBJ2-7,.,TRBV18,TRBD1,TGTGCCAGCTCACTCTCAGGGACAGGGGGCGTCGAGCAGTACTTC,CASSLSGTGGVEQYF
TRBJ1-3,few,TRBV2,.,TGTGCCAGCAGTGCTGCTTTGGCCTCTGGAAACACCATATATTTT,CASSAALASGNTIYF
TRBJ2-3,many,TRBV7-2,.,TGTGCCAGCAGCTTAAAGCGTGCATCCACAGATACGCAGTATTTT,CASSLKRASTDTQYF
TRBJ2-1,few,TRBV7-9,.,TGTGCCAGCAGCGGATCGGGAGACCCCGATCGGTTCTTC,CASSGSGDPDRFF
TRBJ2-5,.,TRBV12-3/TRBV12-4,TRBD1,TGTGCCAGCACTTGGACAGGGTTAGAGACCCAGTACTTC,CASTWTGLETQYF
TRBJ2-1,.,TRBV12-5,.,TGTGCTAGTGTGAATAGCTCCTACAATGAGCAGTTCTTC,CASVNSSYNEQFF
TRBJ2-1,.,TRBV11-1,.,TGTGCCAGCAGCTTTATGCGGGACAACTACAATGAGCAGTTCTTC,CASSFMRDNYNEQFF
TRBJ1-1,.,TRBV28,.,TGTGCCAGCAGTGCAGCCACGGGACAAATGAACACTGAAGCTTTCTTT,CASSAATGQMNTEAFF
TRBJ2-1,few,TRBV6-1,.,TGTGCCACAATATCGGCCTCGGCTAACTACAATGAGCAGTTCTTC,CATISASANYNEQFF
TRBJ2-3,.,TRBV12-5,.,TGTGCTAGTGGTGGTTCAGGGGCTAAAGATACGCAGTATTTT,CASGGSGAKDTQYF
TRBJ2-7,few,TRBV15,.,TGTGCCACCAGCAGAGATACGGGCACAACCTACGAGCAGTACTTC,CATSRDTGTTYEQYF
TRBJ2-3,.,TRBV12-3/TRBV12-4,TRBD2,TGTGCCAGCAGTTTACCCGGGACTAGCGGGGGGGCAGATACGCAGTATTTT,CASSLPGTSGGADTQYF
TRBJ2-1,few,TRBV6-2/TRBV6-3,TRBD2,TGTGCCAGCAGGCCTAGCGGAATTTACAATGAGCAGTTCTTC,CASRPSGIYNEQFF
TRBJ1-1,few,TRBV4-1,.,TGCGCCAGCAGCCAAATATTGTTTCGGACAGATGAAGCTTTCTTT,CASSQILFRTDEAFF
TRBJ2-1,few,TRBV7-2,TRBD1,TGTGCCAGCAGCTTAGACGGGACAGGGACTCACAATGAGCAGTTCTTC,CASSLDGTGTHNEQFF
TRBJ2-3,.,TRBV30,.,TGTGCCTGGACAGGGCTCGAGGATACGCAGTATTTT,CAWTGLEDTQYF
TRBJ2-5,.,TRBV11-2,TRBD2,TGTGCCAGCAGCTGGAGCGTACTAGCGGGGCCTTTTCAAGAGACCCAGTACTTC,CASSWSVLAGPFQETQYF
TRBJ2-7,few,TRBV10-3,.,TGTGCCATCAGTGCCATCGAAGAGGGTTGGTACGAGCAGTACTTC,CAISAIEEGWYEQYF
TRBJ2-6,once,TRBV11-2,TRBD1,TGTGCCAGCAGCTTATTGCCCCCGGGACAGAGCTCTGGGGCCAACGTCCTGACTTTC,CASSLLPPGQSSGANVLTF
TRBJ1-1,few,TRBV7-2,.,TGTGCCAGCAGCCTTCCCGAGTGGGACACTGAAGCTTTCTTT,CASSLPEWDTEAFF
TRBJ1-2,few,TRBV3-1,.,TGTGCCAGCAGCCTGAGAATGGGCGGGAACTATGGCTACACCTTC,CASSLRMGGNYGYTF